This TCR beta chain was recovered during a study of spatial heterogeneity in lung cancer. TCRdb reprocessed the 5' RACE reads with MiXCR, giving one entry per CDR3 protein. The data contain roughly 2,600 distinct CDR3 sequences, 7.5% to 8.5% of them singletons. As for time point: sample taken at primary tumor resection. This clonotype counts as medium-sized. V lost 10 bases to trimming and J lost 10 bases, with 14 bases between them. CDR3 length: 12 amino acids. The germline gives CDR1 SGHVS, CDR2 FQNEAQ. The receptor comes from a male donor with early-stage non-small cell lung cancer. The chain joins TRBV7-8 to TRBJ1-6; D is undetermined. The sample here was normal lung tissue next to the tumor, taken at surgery. This CDR3 is CATQDGKSPLHF. The CDR3 DNA follows: TGTGCCACCCAGGACGGCAAATCACCCCTCCACTTT.